Below are 21 T cell receptor beta chains sequenced from a single sample in a study of T-cell reconstitution after alpha-beta-depleted transplantation in children. TCRbeta library construction was performed incorporating unique molecular identifiers. TCRdb re-analysed the PCR reads in MiXCR, keeping a single row per CDR3 protein. The sample holds about 980,000 distinct CDR3 sequences, around 30% seen once. The material was PBMCs, mostly from graft donor cells, obtained 360 days after TCRalphabeta/CD19-depleted stem cell transplant. All receptors derive from a boy less than two years old who had a stem cell transplant for SCID, so the T cells may come from the graft donor.

The chain links TRBV30 to TRBJ2-5; 7 nucleotides agree with TRBD2. The J segment lost 2 bases and the V segment lost 0 bases, leaving 6 bases of the junction unmatched. This CDR3 has 15 amino acids. Germline loops: CDR1 GTSNPN, CDR2 SVGIG (reference sequence). The DNA of the CDR3 is TGTGCCTGGAGTGTACGGGGAGGGATGCAAGAGACCCAGTACTTC. Translation gives CAWSVRGGMQETQYF.

CDR3 in DNA: TGTGCCAGCAGCCAAGATTTGGGCAGAATTCAAGAGACCCAGTACTTC. It specifies CASSQDLGRIQETQYF. J is TRBJ2-5 and V is TRBV3-1; no clear D gene. CDR1 and CDR2 from the germline V gene are LGHDT and YNNKEL (reference sequence). CDR3 length: 16 amino acids. V was shortened by 0 bases and J by 2 bases, with 13 bases between the two germline ends.

This chain uses TRBV28 with TRBJ1-1, with D uncertain. The CDR3 totals 10 residues. V was clipped by 8 bases and J by 7 bases, with 8 bases between them. From germline, CDR1 is MDHEN and CDR2 SYDVKM. The CDR3: CASGRGEAFF. CDR3 DNA: TGTGCCAGCGGCCGGGGTGAAGCTTTCTTT.

This clonotype was detected a few times. The chain employs TRBV15 and TRBJ1-1, with D unclear. V dropped 0 bases and J dropped 5 bases, with 13 bases sitting between them. In germline, CDR1 is LNHNV, CDR2 YYDKDF (reference sequence). The CDR3 contains 15 residues. The CDR3 sequence: CATSRDLFKGTEAFF. CDR3 in DNA: TGTGCCACCAGCAGAGACCTTTTCAAGGGAACTGAAGCTTTCTTT. Based on the CDR3 plus reference TRBV15 and TRBJ1-1, the full variable domain is DAMVIQNPRYQVTQFGKPVTLSCSQTLNHNVMYWYQQKSSQAPKLLFHYYDKDFNNEADTPDNFQSRRPNTSFCFLDIRSPGLGDTAMYLCATSRDLFKGTEAFFGQGTRLTVV.

The chain is built from TRBV20-1 and TRBJ2-3; the match to TRBD1 covers 8 bases. CDR3 length: 16 amino acids. The germline CDR1 and CDR2 sequences are DFQATT and SNEGSKA (reference sequence). The ends lost 1 base at V and 0 bases at J; junction bases unmatched: 6. The DNA of the CDR3 is TGCAGTGCTAGAGGCCAGGGGGCGGCTAGCACAGATACGCAGTATTTT. Translation: CSARGQGAASTDTQYF.

This clonotype was counted between two and nine times. The gene calls are TRBV3-1 and TRBJ2-1; 7 bases agree with TRBD2. V shed 1 base, J shed 5 bases, and the junction held 5 bases outside the gene matches. The germline V gene has CDR1 LGHDT and CDR2 YNNKEL (reference sequence). The CDR3 contains 15 residues. DNA of the CDR3: TGTGCCAGCAGCCAAGTAGGAGCGGGGCACAATGAGCAGTTCTTC. Translation gives CASSQVGAGHNEQFF.

This clonotype occurred a few times. This sequence joins TRBV11-1 and TRBJ2-3; 9 bases are shared with TRBD2. Germline lookup yields CDR1 SGHAT and CDR2 FQDESV (reference sequence). V lost 3 bases to trimming and J lost 0 bases; unmatched junction nucleotides: 10. This CDR3 contains 18 residues. CDR3: CASSFLAGPLDSTDTQYF. DNA of the CDR3: TGTGCCAGCAGCTTCCTAGCGGGGCCCTTGGATAGCACAGATACGCAGTATTTT.

J is TRBJ2-5 and V is TRBV29-1; 13 bases match TRBD2. This CDR3 has 14 residues. V shed 7 bases and J 2 bases; nucleotides not matched to a gene: 4. Germline values: CDR1 SQVTM, CDR2 ANQGSEA. As DNA, the CDR3 is TGCAGCGCCTGGACTAGCGGGGGACAAGAGACCCAGTACTTC. The encoded protein is CSAWTSGGQETQYF.

This clonotype appeared a single time. V is TRBV15 and J is TRBJ2-4; no clear D. Germline V gene sequence: CDR1 LNHNV, CDR2 YYDKDF (reference sequence). V gave up 0 bases and J gave up 8 bases, with 11 bases separating them. This CDR3 comprises 14 residues. The CDR3 DNA is TGTGCCACCAGCAGAGATCGGGTCGAGGACATTCAGTACTTC. Translating gives CATSRDRVEDIQYF.

This clonotype occurred a few times. This chain connects TRBV20-1 to TRBJ2-3; possible D gene TRBD2, 5 bases. This CDR3 contains 13 residues. V dropped 4 bases and J dropped 0 bases, with 8 bases sitting between them. Germline CDR1 is DFQATT and CDR2 is SNEGSKA (reference sequence). CDR3 residues: CSAIGRSTDTQYF. CDR3 DNA sequence: TGCAGTGCTATAGGGAGAAGCACAGATACGCAGTATTTT.

This chain joins TRBV6-5 and TRBJ1-1, with a weak D call TRBD1 (6 bases). Deletions cut 2 bases from V and 6 bases from J, with 13 bases between. CDR3 length: 14 amino acids. Germline V lookup: CDR1 MNHEY, CDR2 SVGAGI. CDR3 in amino acids: CASSYGAGDSEAFF. CDR3 nucleotides: TGTGCCAGCAGTTACGGGGCAGGGGACTCTGAAGCTTTCTTT.

In this sample, this clonotype turned up a few times. The V gene is TRBV3-1, the J gene TRBJ2-1; the match to TRBD1 covers 8 bases. This CDR3 contains 14 residues. With 4 bases clipped from V and 10 bases from J, the junction kept 9 bases outside the gene matches. Per the germline V gene, CDR1 is LGHDT and CDR2 is YNNKEL (reference sequence). The CDR3 region is CASSLGIGDREQFF. The CDR3 bases are TGTGCCAGCAGCCTAGGGATTGGGGACAGGGAGCAGTTCTTC.

This chain connects TRBV7-3 to TRBJ2-2; 15 positions agree with TRBD2. CDR1 is SGHTA and CDR2 is FQGTGA in the germline V gene. This CDR3 contains 15 residues. The J segment lost 5 bases and the V segment lost 8 bases, leaving 3 bases of the junction unmatched. The CDR3 loop reads CASGLAGGRTGELFF. As DNA, the CDR3 is TGTGCCAGCGGACTAGCGGGGGGGCGAACCGGGGAGCTGTTTTTT. Drawing the rest from reference TRBV7-3 and TRBJ2-2, the complete variable domain is GAGVSQTPSNKVTEKGKYVELRCDPISGHTALYWYRQSLGQGPEFLIYFQGTGAADDSGLPNDRFFAVRPEGSVSTLKIQRTERGDSAVYLCASGLAGGRTGELFFGEGSRLTVL.

This chain joins TRBV4-2 and TRBJ2-7, with 10 bases matching TRBD2. Trimming cost V 1 base and J 5 bases; bases outside gene matches: 8. The V gene's germline CDR1 is LGHNA and CDR2 YNFKEQ. This CDR3 has 16 residues. The CDR3 DNA reads TGTGCCAGCAGCCAAGTGCTAGCGGGGGAAGGTAACGAGCAGTACTTC. It translates to CASSQVLAGEGNEQYF.

The chain employs TRBV7-2 and TRBJ2-5, with D possibly matching TRBD2 (6 bases). This CDR3 is built from 19 residues. CDR1 is SGHTA, CDR2 FQGNSA, per germline. V was pared by 0 bases and J by 7 bases, with 27 bases between. CDR3 sequence: CASSLAPRAGNRRVVTQYF. CDR3 coding DNA: TGTGCCAGCAGCTTAGCCCCTAGGGCGGGAAACAGGCGAGTCGTGACCCAGTACTTC.

This clonotype has more than one count but fewer than ten. The chain is built from TRBV12-3 or TRBV12-4 and TRBJ2-1; 8 nucleotides line up with TRBD1. The CDR3 contains 14 residues. V shed 6 bases and J 4 bases; nucleotides not matched to a gene: 5. The CDR3 DNA reads as TGTGCCAGCAGGGGGGACAGGCAATACAATGAGCAGTTCTTC. It codes for CASRGDRQYNEQFF.

Only one count was recorded for this clonotype. The chain couples TRBV7-9 to TRBJ2-1, with D perhaps matching TRBD1 (5 bases). With 6 bases removed from V and 10 bases from J, the gap between germline ends came to 22 bases. The CDR3 totals 15 residues. CDR1 SEHNR and CDR2 FQNEAQ come from the germline V gene (reference sequence). The CDR3 sequence is CASSPLFTLGLEQFF. Written as DNA, the CDR3 is TGTGCCAGCAGTCCATTATTTACCCTGGGGCTAGAGCAGTTCTTC.

The chain employs TRBV24-1 and TRBJ2-1, with D perhaps TRBD2 (5 bases). Per germline, CDR1 KGHDR and CDR2 SFDVKD. Trimming removed 5 bases at V and 0 bases at J, with 13 bases between. The length of the CDR3 is 16 residues. The CDR3 DNA reads as TGTGCCACCAGTGGATCCCGGGCGGGCTCCTACAATGAGCAGTTCTTC. This gives the protein CATSGSRAGSYNEQFF.

This clonotype was recorded a few times. J is TRBJ1-1 and V is TRBV6-1, with D unclear. V was pared by 7 bases and J by 0 bases, with 18 bases between. The CDR3 covers 16 residues. The germline V gene encodes CDR1 MNHNS and CDR2 SASEGT. CDR3: CASNRHEPSMNTEAFF. In nucleotides, the CDR3 is TGTGCCAGCAACCGGCACGAGCCGAGTATGAACACTGAAGCTTTCTTT.

This clonotype was recorded a few times. The chain joins TRBV6-1 to TRBJ2-1; TRBD2 matches at 9 bases. There are 13 residues in the CDR3. CDR1 is MNHNS and CDR2 is SASEGT in the germline V gene. Trimming removed 7 bases from V and 6 bases from J; junction bases left unmatched: 4. The CDR3 DNA follows: TGTGCCAGCAAACTAGCGGGCACCAATGAGCAGTTCTTC. This gives the protein CASKLAGTNEQFF.

The chain employs TRBV20-1 and TRBJ2-7; 8 bases agree with TRBD2. After removal of 6 bases from V and 3 bases from J, the junction contained 10 bases not matched to a gene. Germline V gives CDR1 DFQATT, CDR2 SNEGSKA (reference sequence). The length of the CDR3 is 14 residues. As DNA, the CDR3 is TGCAGTGCGCGGTATGGTAGCGGGGTCTACGAGCAGTACTTC. Its protein product is CSARYGSGVYEQYF.